A single sample is the source of the 7 T cell receptor beta chains below, sequenced in a study of PD-L1 blockade in urothelial cancer. Profiled with immunoSEQ multiplex PCR; TCRdb holds only in-frame clones, not every one. The sample lists 25,000 to 35,000 clones, about 90% occurring once. The sample in question was PBMCs, obtained around atezolizumab (anti-PD-L1) treatment. The receptors derive from a man aged 50 or older with urothelial cancer.

The V call is TRBV6-5, the J call TRBJ2-3, with D hard to call. From germline, CDR1 is MNHEY and CDR2 SVGAGI. This CDR3 comprises 14 residues. V was clipped by 2 bases and J by 5 bases, with 11 bases between them. DNA of the CDR3: TGTGCCAGCAGTTACCACTCACCTGGAGATACGCAGTATTTT. It encodes CASSYHSPGDTQYF.

The chain combines TRBV29-1 with TRBJ1-5, with TRBD1 identical over 7 bases. The CDR3 covers 13 residues. Germline V lookup: CDR1 SQVTM, CDR2 ANQGSEA. The V gene end was trimmed by 6 bases and the J gene end by 7 bases; junction bases not matched to a gene: 9. The CDR3 nucleotides read TGCAGCGTCCTCCAGGGGGGCGGACAGCCCCAGCATTTT. Protein product: CSVLQGGGQPQHF.

This clone has just a few counts. The chain joins TRBV10-3 to TRBJ2-7, with TRBD1 identical over 7 bases. The CDR3 is 15 amino acids. Trimming removed 9 bases from V and 1 base from J; junction bases left unmatched: 12. The germline CDR1 and CDR2 sequences are ENHRY and SYGVKD. CDR3 DNA sequence: TGTGCCATTGGGACAGACCTCCCTAAATCCTACGAGCAGTACTTC. Translating gives CAIGTDLPKSYEQYF.

The chain uses TRBV27 and TRBJ2-3; the match to TRBD2 covers 8 bases. CDR1 is MNHEY, CDR2 SMNVEV, per germline (reference sequence). The CDR3 has 15 residues. Trimming at V came to 4 bases and at J to 5 bases, leaving 8 bases not matched to a gene. DNA of the CDR3: TGTGCCAGCAGTTGGACTCCTACTAGCGGAGATACGCAGTATTTT. Protein product: CASSWTPTSGDTQYF.

This clone was counted a few times. One junction end disagrees with the germline gene, perhaps due to a read error. The rearrangement uses TRBV30 and TRBJ2-6; maybe TRBD2 (6 bases). The germline V gene encodes CDR1 GTSNPN and CDR2 SVGIG (reference sequence). The CDR3 contains 15 residues. The DNA for the CDR3 is TGTGCCCGGAGGGGCAGTAACTCTGGGGCCAACGTCCTGACTTTC. This encodes CARRGSNSGANVLTF. The variable domain in full, with the rest retrieved from reference TRBV30 and TRBJ2-6, is SQTIHQWPATLVQPVGSPLSLECTVEGTSNPNLYWYRQAAGRGLQLLFYSVGIGQISSEVPQNLSASRPQDRQFILSSKKLLLSDSGFYLCARRGSNSGANVLTFGAGSRLTVL.

The V call is TRBV10-3, the J call TRBJ2-7; possibly TRBD2 for D (6 bases). Trimming took 10 bases from V and 0 from J, leaving 10 bases between them. From germline, CDR1 is ENHRY and CDR2 SYGVKD. CDR3 length: 12 amino acids. In DNA, the CDR3 is TGTGCCACTCGGCGGGACTCCTACGAGCAGTACTTC. It is translated as CATRRDSYEQYF.

The rearrangement links TRBV27 to TRBJ1-2; 7 bases match TRBD1. The CDR3 spans 13 residues. CDR1 is MNHEY, CDR2 SMNVEV, per germline (reference sequence). Trimming at V came to 3 bases and at J to 4 bases, leaving 2 bases not matched to a gene. The CDR3 DNA reads as TGTGCCAGCAGTTTCTCAGGGGGCTATGGCTACACCTTC. It is translated as CASSFSGGYGYTF.